A single sample is the source of the 13 T cell receptor beta chains below, sequenced in a study of T cell responses to AZD1222 COVID-19 vaccine. The method was immunoSEQ multiplex PCR; TCRdb's version includes in-frame clones alone and lacks a portion of them. This table holds more than 70,000 clones, about nine tenths found once. The starting material was peripheral blood, obtained 28 days after the second AZD1222 dose. These receptors all come from an adult who received the AZD1222 COVID-19 vaccine.

V usage is TRBV19 and J usage is TRBJ1-2; TRBD1 matches at 8 bases. Germline V lookup: CDR1 LNHDA, CDR2 SQIVND (reference sequence). J was trimmed by 2 bases and V by 7 bases; bases with no gene match: 9. The CDR3 has 15 residues. DNA for the CDR3: TGTGCCAGTATCGGACAGGGAGGCTTAAACTATGGCTACACCTTC. It translates to CASIGQGGLNYGYTF.

V is TRBV4-3 and J is TRBJ1-2; 10 nucleotides match TRBD1. J lost 8 bases, V lost 3 bases, and 15 bases had no gene match. CDR3 length: 17 amino acids. Germline CDR1 reads LGHNA; CDR2 reads YSLEER. The CDR3 here is CASSQKYTGTGVDGYTF. In DNA form, the CDR3 reads TGCGCCAGCAGCCAGAAATATACCGGGACAGGGGTTGACGGCTACACCTTC.

This sequence joins TRBV19 and TRBJ2-1; no definite D call. This CDR3 is 15 amino acids long. Trimming pared 7 bases from V and 0 bases from J, leaving 13 bases between. Per the germline V gene, CDR1 is LNHDA and CDR2 is SQIVND (reference sequence). The CDR3 bases are TGTGCCAGTACCCGGAGAGGTGACTCCTACAATGAGCAGTTCTTC. It yields the protein CASTRRGDSYNEQFF. The entire variable domain, with the rest obtained from reference TRBV19 and TRBJ2-1, is as follows: DGGITQSPKYLFRKEGQNVTLSCEQNLNHDAMYWYRQDPGQGLRLIYYSQIVNDFQKGDIAEGYSVSREKKESFPLTVTSAQKNPTAFYLCASTRRGDSYNEQFFGPGTRLTVL.

The chain employs TRBV5-1 and TRBJ1-1; 9 bases match TRBD1. CDR3 length: 15 residues. Germline V CDR1 and CDR2: SGHRS, YFSETQ. Trimming removed 2 bases from V and 4 bases from J; junction bases left unmatched: 6. The CDR3 sequence is CASSLTGGAGTEAFF. The CDR3 coding sequence is TGCGCCAGCAGCTTAACAGGGGGCGCAGGCACTGAAGCTTTCTTT.

The chain recombines TRBV9 with TRBJ2-2; 7 bases are a match to TRBD2. Germline lookup yields CDR1 SGDLS and CDR2 YYNGEE. J gave up 1 base and V 0 bases, and 6 bases lay outside the gene matches. CDR3 length equals 17 residues. The CDR3 reads CASSVGLLAENTGELFF. DNA of the CDR3: TGTGCCAGCAGCGTAGGTCTTCTAGCGGAGAACACCGGGGAGCTGTTTTTT. Drawing the rest from reference TRBV9 and TRBJ2-2, the complete variable domain is DSGVTQTPKHLITATGQRVTLRCSPRSGDLSVYWYQQSLDQGLQFLIQYYNGEERAKGNILERFSAQQFPDLHSELNLSSLELGDSALYFCASSVGLLAENTGELFFGEGSRLTVL.

V is TRBV5-6 and J is TRBJ1-4; 9 positions match TRBD1. Trimming took 3 bases from V and 4 from J; bases not matched to a gene: 7. CDR1 and CDR2 (germline): SGHDT, YYEEEE. This CDR3 is 16 amino acids long. The CDR3 sequence: CASSSGTGRGNEKLFF. CDR3 DNA: TGTGCCAGCAGCTCCGGGACAGGGCGGGGTAATGAAAAACTGTTTTTT.

This rearrangement joins TRBV11-3 to TRBJ2-4; D might be TRBD1 (6 bases). Germline V gene data show CDR1 as SGHNT and CDR2 as YENEEA. The V and J ends lost 4 bases and 8 bases respectively, with 21 bases between them. The CDR3 length is 16 residues. The CDR3 DNA is TGTGCCAGCAGCTCCCCTCCTGGGACAATCAAGGACATTCAGTACTTC. It is translated as CASSSPPGTIKDIQYF.

The chain combines TRBV9 with TRBJ1-5, with 9 bases fitting TRBD1. Looked up from germline, CDR1 is SGDLS and CDR2 is YYNGEE. V shed 0 bases and J 4 bases; nucleotides not matched to a gene: 8. CDR3 length: 17 residues. In DNA, the CDR3 is TGTGCCAGCAGCGTAGGTCTTCGACAGGGGGGAAATCAGCCCCAGCATTTT. Translating gives CASSVGLRQGGNQPQHF.

This sequence joins TRBV19 and TRBJ1-3; no firm D call. V lost 3 bases and J lost 4, with 7 bases in between. Per germline, CDR1 LNHDA and CDR2 SQIVND (reference sequence). CDR3 length: 13 amino acids. CDR3 region: CASSIFAGNTIYF. The CDR3 nucleotides read TGTGCCAGTAGTATCTTTGCAGGAAACACCATATATTTT. The full variable domain, with the rest looked up from reference TRBV19 and TRBJ1-3, is DGGITQSPKYLFRKEGQNVTLSCEQNLNHDAMYWYRQDPGQGLRLIYYSQIVNDFQKGDIAEGYSVSREKKESFPLTVTSAQKNPTAFYLCASSIFAGNTIYFGEGSWLTVV.

The chain employs TRBV12-3 or TRBV12-4 and TRBJ1-5; D is uncertain. Trimming left V 3 bases short and J 8 bases short, with 11 bases between. CDR3 length: 13 amino acids. CDR3 sequence: CASSFFGEEPQHF. As DNA, the CDR3 is TGTGCCAGCAGTTTTTTCGGGGAGGAGCCCCAGCATTTT.

The chain recombines TRBV7-8 with TRBJ2-7; D possibly corresponds to TRBD2 (6 bases). CDR3 length equals 13 residues. Germline CDR1 reads SGHVS; CDR2 reads FQNEAQ. Trimming shortened V by 5 bases and J by 5 bases, and 13 bases separated the two germline ends. The CDR3 loop reads CASSPRLDHEQYF. CDR3 nucleotide sequence: TGTGCCAGCAGCCCGCGACTAGACCACGAGCAGTACTTC.

This chain connects TRBV5-1 to TRBJ2-1; D tentatively fits TRBD1 or TRBD2 (6 bases each). The CDR3 is 15 residues long. Trimming removed 2 bases from V and 8 bases from J, with 17 bases in between. Germline V CDR1 and CDR2: SGHRS, YFSETQ. The DNA of the CDR3 is TGCGCCAGCAGCTTAAGTCCGGCCGGGGGCGATGAGCAGTTCTTC. Its protein is CASSLSPAGGDEQFF.

V is TRBV10-3 and J is TRBJ1-6; D is ambiguous. The CDR3 totals 12 residues. Per germline, CDR1 ENHRY and CDR2 SYGVKD. Between the trimmed V and J ends, which lost 8 bases and 8 bases, there was a span of 10 bases. The CDR3 DNA is TGTGCCATCGGGAGGGTAGATTCACCCCTCCACTTT. Amino acids: CAIGRVDSPLHF.